These T cell receptor beta chains were read from a single sample in a study of chemoradiotherapy in HPV16-positive cancers. The assay was immunoSEQ multiplex PCR, and TCRdb's table has in-frame clones only and misses some. The table records some 29,000 clones, 93% of them present only once. This material consisted of blood, taken from a patient who underwent chemoradiotherapy. These receptors came from a human donor with HPV-associated anogenital cancer. Each CDR3 is given with its conserved first and last residue. A D gene is named only where the DNA matches it firmly. Clone size appears in some rows only: once, few, many, or a class for an expanded clone.

TGTGCCAGCAGCTGGCGGAGGAATCAGCCCCAGCATTTT,CASSWRRNQPQHF,-,-,TRBJ1-5,TRBV6-4
TGTGCCATCAGTGACGGCGGGCGGCCCTACGAGCAGTACTTC,CAISDGGRPYEQYF,-,-,TRBJ2-7,TRBV10-3
TGTGCCAGCAGCTTAGAAGGACTAGCGGGAGTTGAGCAGTTCTTC,CASSLEGLAGVEQFF,-,TRBD2,TRBJ2-1,TRBV7-9
TGTGCCAGCAGTGAGGGTTACGAGCAGTACTTC,CASSEGYEQYF,-,-,TRBJ2-7,TRBV25-1
TGCGCCAGCAGCTCAGCGGGAGGCTATAGCTCCTACGAGCAGTACTTC,CASSSAGGYSSYEQYF,-,TRBD2,TRBJ2-7,TRBV5-1
TGTGCCAGCCGAATCAGGGGATATAATTCACCCCTCCACTTT,CASRIRGYNSPLHF,-,-,TRBJ1-6,TRBV27
TGTGCCAGCAGCTTAGGGAGGAACACTGAAGCTTTCTTT,CASSLGRNTEAFF,once,-,TRBJ1-1,TRBV11-2
TGTGCCAGCAGCTTTGGAGGGCCTGATACGCAGTATTTT,CASSFGGPDTQYF,-,-,TRBJ2-3,TRBV5-5
TGTGCCAGCAGTGGGTTTAAGTGGGACAGGTACACCGGGGAGCTGTTTTTT,CASSGFKWDRYTGELFF,once,TRBD1,TRBJ2-2,TRBV27
TGTGCCACCTCATTCGCGGCGGTCAGGCCCACAGATACGCAGTATTTT,CATSFAAVRPTDTQYF,-,-,TRBJ2-3,TRBV27
TGCAGCGTTGAAGGGGACAGCGCCCAGCTGAACACTGAAGCTTTCTTT,CSVEGDSAQLNTEAFF,-,TRBD1,TRBJ1-1,TRBV29-1
TGTGCCAGCAGCGAAGGACAGGGAGGGTATGGCTACACCTTC,CASSEGQGGYGYTF,once,TRBD1,TRBJ1-2,TRBV7-9
TGCGCCAGCAGTGAGCGAGGGCGTTTTTATGAAAAACTGTTTTTT,CASSERGRFYEKLFF,once,-,TRBJ1-4,TRBV10-2
TGTGCCAGCAGCTTACAGGGGGTCACAGATACGCAGTATTTT,CASSLQGVTDTQYF,-,TRBD1,TRBJ2-3,TRBV11-3
TGCGCCAGCAGCCAGCCGGGCGTAACTAATGAAAAACTGTTTTTT,CASSQPGVTNEKLFF,-,-,TRBJ1-4,TRBV4-1
TGTGCCAGCAGCTTCTCAGGGAAACCCTACGAGCAGTACTTC,CASSFSGKPYEQYF,-,-,TRBJ2-7,TRBV7-9
TGTGCCAGCAGCTTCCGGACAGGGGGCAAGGCCACTGAAGCTTTCTTT,CASSFRTGGKATEAFF,-,TRBD1,TRBJ1-1,TRBV5-6
TGTGCCAGCAGCCCCAGGTGGGGGGGCACAGATACGCAGTATTTT,CASSPRWGGTDTQYF,-,-,TRBJ2-3,TRBV6-5
TGTGCCAGCAGCTTGCTATGGACAGGGAAGACTGAAGCTTTCTTT,CASSLLWTGKTEAFF,-,TRBD1,TRBJ1-1,TRBV5-6
TGTGCCAGCAGTTTTGTGGGCAGAAACACTGAAGCTTTCTTT,CASSFVGRNTEAFF,-,-,TRBJ1-1,TRBV28
TGTGCCAGCATCGGGACAGACCCCCAGGGGCCCCAGCATTTT,CASIGTDPQGPQHF,-,TRBD1,TRBJ1-5,TRBV6-1
TGCGCCAGCAGCGACTCGGGACAGGTTTATGGCTACACCTTC,CASSDSGQVYGYTF,-,TRBD1,TRBJ1-2,TRBV4-3
TGTGCCAGCAGTCGACCAGGGAGGGAAGCTTTCTTT,CASSRPGREAFF,-,-,TRBJ1-1,TRBV28
TGTGCCAGCAGCCGGGGGGGGATTGCCTCCCCCTACGAGCAGTACTTC,CASSRGGIASPYEQYF,once,TRBD2,TRBJ2-7,TRBV5-4
TGTGCCAGCAGCTTAGGTTTCTACGAGCAGTACTTC,CASSLGFYEQYF,-,-,TRBJ2-7,TRBV7-2
TGTGCCAGCAGTTTATCTCCGGCACTAGCGGGTGAGACCCAGTACTTC,CASSLSPALAGETQYF,-,TRBD2,TRBJ2-5,TRBV27
TGTGCCAGCAGCTTCACCGGGACTAGGGGCACAGATACGCAGTATTTT,CASSFTGTRGTDTQYF,-,TRBD2,TRBJ2-3,TRBV7-3
TGTGCCAGCAGCTTAGTTGGCTTCCCCGGGGAGCTGTTTTTT,CASSLVGFPGELFF,-,-,TRBJ2-2,TRBV11-2
TGCGCCAGCAGCCAAGAGGCTGGGGAGAATTCACCCCTCCACTTT,CASSQEAGENSPLHF,-,-,TRBJ1-6,TRBV4-3
TGTGCCAGCAGCTTAGGGGCGGGGACCCCTGGAAACACCATATATTTT,CASSLGAGTPGNTIYF,-,-,TRBJ1-3,TRBV7-2
TGCGCCAGCAGTCGCGCCGGGGAGACCCAGTACTTC,CASSRAGETQYF,once,-,TRBJ2-5,TRBV5-1
TGTGCCAGCAGCCGTGGACAGGGGGCAAGGGCCGGGGAGCTGTTTTTT,CASSRGQGARAGELFF,-,TRBD1,TRBJ2-2,TRBV2
TGTGCCAGCAGTGAACCGGGAGGCTCCTACAATGAGCAGTTCTTC,CASSEPGGSYNEQFF,-,TRBD2,TRBJ2-1,TRBV6-4
TGTGCCAGCTCATCCCGGACTAGCGGACAAGAGACCCAGTACTTC,CASSSRTSGQETQYF,-,TRBD2,TRBJ2-5,TRBV18
TGCGCCAGCAGCCACCGGACGGTCTCTGGAAACACCATATATTTT,CASSHRTVSGNTIYF,-,-,TRBJ1-3,TRBV4-1
TGTGCCAGCACCTACGACGACGAGCAGTACTTC,CASTYDDEQYF,-,-,TRBJ2-7,TRBV6-1
TGTGCCAGCAGTGAATCACGCAGGGGATCCACGAACACCGGGGAGCTGTTTTTT,CASSESRRGSTNTGELFF,-,-,TRBJ2-2,TRBV25-1
TGCGCCAGCAGCCAAGATATAGCTAGCGGGTCCCTAAATGAGCAGTTCTTC,CASSQDIASGSLNEQFF,-,TRBD2,TRBJ2-1,TRBV4-3
TGTGCCAGCAACCATTTGGACAGGGAAAAGCAGACCCAGTACTTC,CASNHLDREKQTQYF,-,TRBD1,TRBJ2-5,TRBV28
TGCGCCAGCAGCCCTTGGGGGGGTATGGAGGACGGGGAGCTGTTTTTT,CASSPWGGMEDGELFF,-,TRBD2,TRBJ2-2,TRBV5-1
TGTGCCAGCAGTGAGCTAGGACAGGGGGCGAAAGAGCAGTACTTC,CASSELGQGAKEQYF,few,TRBD1,TRBJ2-7,TRBV2
TGTGCCAGCAGCTTCGGACAGGGGACCTACGAGCAGTACTTC,CASSFGQGTYEQYF,-,TRBD1,TRBJ2-7,TRBV5-6
TGTGCCAGTAGTATAAGCCCTAACACAGATACGCAGTATTTT,CASSISPNTDTQYF,-,-,TRBJ2-3,TRBV19
TGCGCCAGCAGCTTTGACGGGATTTCTGAAGCTTTCTTT,CASSFDGISEAFF,-,-,TRBJ1-1,TRBV5-1
TGCGCCAGCAGCTTGGCCCCGACGGATACCTACGAGCAGTACTTC,CASSLAPTDTYEQYF,-,-,TRBJ2-7,TRBV5-1
TGTGCCAGCTCACCACGGGCAGGGGGAAGCACAGATACGCAGTATTTT,CASSPRAGGSTDTQYF,once,TRBD1,TRBJ2-3,TRBV18
TGCGCCAGCAGTTCCCGGGGCACAGATACGCAGTATTTT,CASSSRGTDTQYF,-,-,TRBJ2-3,TRBV10-2
TGTGCCAGCAGTTACTTCTCGAGCAACACTGAAGCTTTCTTT,CASSYFSSNTEAFF,-,-,TRBJ1-1,TRBV6-6
TGTGCCAGCAGTTTGTTGGTGCTAAGGGGCCACGAGCAGTACTTC,CASSLLVLRGHEQYF,-,-,TRBJ2-7,TRBV28
TGTGCCAGCAGCTGGGAGCAGGGCGGGGTTTCACCCCTCCACTTT,CASSWEQGGVSPLHF,few,-,TRBJ1-6,TRBV11-1
TGTGCCAGCAGTTCCCCGGAGACCCCCAAAAACATTCAGTACTTC,CASSSPETPKNIQYF,-,-,TRBJ2-4,TRBV28
TGTGCCAGCAGTGGACAGGCGAACACCGGGGAGCTGTTTTTT,CASSGQANTGELFF,-,-,TRBJ2-2,TRBV6-4
TGTGCCAGCAGTGAAACGGGGACAGGGGGATACTCCGGGGAGCTGTTTTTT,CASSETGTGGYSGELFF,-,TRBD1,TRBJ2-2,TRBV2